The rows below give T cell receptor beta chains drawn from one sample of a study of T cells in localized non-small cell lung cancer. TCRdb's table, derived via immunoSEQ multiplex PCR, lists solely in-frame clones and lacks some. The sample holds about 59,000 clones; 90% are singletons and the top ten take over 1.5%. This sample comprised peripheral blood, obtained before any cancer treatment. Receptor source: a woman aged 35-75 years with stage I lung adenocarcinoma. The CDR3 runs from the conserved cysteine through the conserved F or W. A D gene is named only where the DNA matches it firmly. Clone size appears in some rows only: once, few, many, or a class for an expanded clone.

V,D,size,J,DNA,CDR3
TRBV21-1,-,-,TRBJ2-2,TGTGCCAGCAGCAGAGTTTTCGATAGCGGGGGGGCTATCTTGGCGAACACCGGGGAGCTGTTTTTT,CASSRVFDSGGAILANTGELFF
TRBV19,-,few,TRBJ2-2,TGTGCCAGTAGTCCCCGACCGCCGGATGGTACCGGGGAGCTGTTTTTT,CASSPRPPDGTGELFF
TRBV5-1,-,-,TRBJ2-7,TGCGCCAGCAGCTTGTTGGGGGACTCCTACGAGCAGTACTTC,CASSLLGDSYEQYF
TRBV7-2,-,-,TRBJ1-5,TGTGCCAGCAGCTTAGAAGGAGGACCGAATAGCAATCAGCCCCAGCATTTT,CASSLEGGPNSNQPQHF
TRBV9,TRBD1,few,TRBJ1-2,TGTGCCAGCAGCGTAGAACAGGGGTTTTTCGACTATGGCTACACCTTC,CASSVEQGFFDYGYTF
TRBV6-4,TRBD2,-,TRBJ2-7,TGTGCCAGCAGTGACTCGTTCGGGGGGAAGCAGTACTTC,CASSDSFGGKQYF
TRBV4-2,-,-,TRBJ2-1,TGTGCCAGCAGCCTGGAATGGGACCGGCCGAATGAGCAGTTCTTC,CASSLEWDRPNEQFF
TRBV2,TRBD2,once,TRBJ2-1,TGTGCCAGCAGTCTTCGCGGGGGGGCAGGCAATGAGCAGTTCTTC,CASSLRGGAGNEQFF
TRBV10-3,TRBD2,-,TRBJ2-1,TGTGCCATCAGCCGACTAGCGGAGAGGGGCAATGAGCAGTTCTTC,CAISRLAERGNEQFF
TRBV7-2,TRBD2,-,TRBJ2-4,TGTGCCAGCAGCCGGGAGGCAGTAGCCAAAAACATTCAGTACTTC,CASSREAVAKNIQYF
TRBV28,-,-,TRBJ2-7,TGTGCCAGCAGTTTGTTGGGCATCAACTACGAGCAGTACTTC,CASSLLGINYEQYF
TRBV28,-,-,TRBJ2-7,TGTGCCAGCAGTTTTCCGGGAAGTTACGAGCAGTACTTC,CASSFPGSYEQYF
TRBV5-4,TRBD1,-,TRBJ1-1,TGTGCCAGCAGCACGGGGGGACAGCCCTACACTGAAGCTTTCTTT,CASSTGGQPYTEAFF
TRBV2,-,-,TRBJ1-1,TGTGCCAGCAGCGGGAACCAGGGAGAAGAAGCTTTCTTT,CASSGNQGEEAFF
TRBV28,-,-,TRBJ2-7,TGTGCCAGCAGTTTACACCTCGAAGGAGAAGTCTACGAGCAGTACTTC,CASSLHLEGEVYEQYF
TRBV7-6,-,-,TRBJ2-3,TGTGCCAGCAGCTTAGGGAACAGGGTGGCAGATACGCAGTATTTT,CASSLGNRVADTQYF
TRBV18,-,-,TRBJ2-5,TGTGCCAGCTCACCAGCTCAGATGCAGCTGGGGACCCAGTACTTC,CASSPAQMQLGTQYF